The sequence of this T cell receptor (beta chain) was determined in a study of T cells in Graves' hyperthyroidism and ophthalmopathy (dated by TCRdb to about 2019). As for the study more broadly: Peripheral blood samples were taken at initial diagnosis, before any treatment was given. TCR Vbeta CDR3 sequencing of roughly 140 peripheral blood samples (under 45 ophthalmopathy, 70 to 85 hyperthyroidism and roughly 17 progressor patients) is reported in the paper. The 100 or so discovery patients were divided at random into training and test sets in a 7:3 ratio. Whether ophthalmopathy could be predicted prospectively was tested in an independent validation cohort made up of approximately 19 hyperthyroidism patients plus 17 patients who later progressed to ophthalmopathy. To identify TCR V-J signatures that set the groups apart, the researchers used a discovery cohort of 100 or so patients, made up of 40 to 45 with Graves' ophthalmopathy and some 60 with stable Graves' hyperthyroidism. Following sampling, methimazole starting at 30 mg daily was given to hyperthyroidism patients, and high-dose intravenous methylprednisolone was given to ophthalmopathy patients. In roughly six Graves' hyperthyroidism patients, the study also compared T-cell repertoires from thyroid tissue with T-cell repertoires from blood. On the study overall, not on this receptor specifically: Most expanded thyroid clonotypes (frequency above 0.001) were also detected in blood, a finding suggesting that blood repertoires may reflect thyroid immune responses. In validation, progression to ophthalmopathy was predicted by the model with nearly 71% sensitivity and approximately 78% specificity, a median of roughly 6.4 months before onset. No statistical method was used to set the sample size in advance, and investigators knew the group allocation. Ophthalmopathy was separated from stable hyperthyroidism by a 13 V-J signature model, with around 88% sensitivity and just over 81% specificity obtained in cross-validation and 80%/75% obtained in testing.

The TCR beta CDR3 regions were amplified from RNA transcripts. The first round of RT-PCR for the TCR CDR3 was performed with the HTBI primer set and the Qiagen OneStep RT-PCR kit. Libraries were constructed in a second round of multiplex PCR, after which size selection and purification were performed. Paired-end sequencing of the libraries was performed with 100 bp reads on an Illumina HiSeq2000. Per the original workflow: SOAPnuke was used to process the raw data, with reads discarded if the reads contained adapters or uncalled bases, had a mean Phred below 15, or lacked an exact constant-primer or identifier match. High-quality paired reads were merged with COPE v1.2.5, and unique nucleotide sequences were defined as clonotypes. MiTCR v1.1 was used to align the clonotypes against IMGT TRBV, TRBD and TRBJ reference segments. Only V-J combinations with frequency above 0.0001, covering roughly 99% of repertoires, were analysed. The TCS score was defined as F50 (clonal expansion) divided by E x V (chaos), with BLOSUM62-based TCRdist calculated between CDR3 peptides within each V-J. Welch's t-statistics and random forest reduced roughly 500 V-J features to 13, which were used in a naive Bayes classifier (R e1071). Through fastp at Q25 and MiXCR, TCRdb rebuilt clones from the public reads, retaining in-frame beta chains. Each CDR3 protein appears once, grouped with its most common genes and DNA. What appears here as the V and J calls and clone size reflects TCRdb's work, not the paper's. The sample yields 300,000 to 400,000 distinct CDR3 sequences; roughly 15% were counted once. The ten largest clones take up roughly 21% of the sample.

Moderately to severely active disease, a Clinical Activity Score of at least 3, a NOSPECS grade of at least 4, and a duration under 3 months were present in ophthalmopathy patients. The study excluded patients with uncontrolled infections, other autoimmune diseases, pregnancy or lactation. Clinical symptoms, serum thyroxine and TRAb, thyroid ultrasound, and orbital computed tomography formed the basis for the diagnoses. PBMCs were separated from roughly 10 ml of fresh peripheral blood using Ficoll-Paque density gradient centrifugation. Trizol reagent was used to extract total RNA, and RNA quality was then checked on an Agilent 2100 Bioanalyzer. In its sample, this clonotype was seen many times. Its antigen remains unidentified. It has no much larger one-base neighbor in the sample; base qualities were not kept. The sequenced sample was blood. The clonotype originates from a woman in her 30s with Graves' ophthalmopathy.

The CDR3 reads CAISERRTGPDRYGYTF. The nucleotide sequence is TGTGCCATCAGTGAGAGACGGACAGGGCCTGACCGATATGGCTACACCTTC. The sequence is built from TRBV10-3 and TRBJ1-2, and 8 junctional nucleotides match TRBD1. The CDR3 goes from the cysteine to the phenylalanine over 17 residues. Only the CDR3 region is kept as DNA, spanning 51 bases read in frame from base 1. V loses 2 bases at its end and J loses 5 bases; junction bases beyond the gene matches: 13. CDR1 and CDR2 are drawn from the germline V gene: ENHRY, SYGVKD.